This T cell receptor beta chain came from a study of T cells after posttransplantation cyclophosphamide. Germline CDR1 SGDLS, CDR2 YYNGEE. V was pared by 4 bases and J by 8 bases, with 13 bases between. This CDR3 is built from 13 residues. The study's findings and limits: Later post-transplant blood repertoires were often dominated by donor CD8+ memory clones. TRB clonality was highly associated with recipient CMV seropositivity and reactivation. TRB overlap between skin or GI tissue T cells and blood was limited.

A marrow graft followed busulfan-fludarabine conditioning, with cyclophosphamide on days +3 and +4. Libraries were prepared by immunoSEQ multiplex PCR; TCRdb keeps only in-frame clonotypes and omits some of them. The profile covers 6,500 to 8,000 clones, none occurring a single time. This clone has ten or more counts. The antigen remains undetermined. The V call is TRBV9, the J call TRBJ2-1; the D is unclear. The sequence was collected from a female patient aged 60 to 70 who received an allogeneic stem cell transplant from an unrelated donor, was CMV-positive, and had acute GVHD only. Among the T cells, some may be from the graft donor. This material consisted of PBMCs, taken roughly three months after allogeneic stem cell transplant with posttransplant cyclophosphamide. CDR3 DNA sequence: TGTGCCAGCAGCCGCAGAGCGATGGATGAGCAGTTCTTC. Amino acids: CASSRRAMDEQFF.